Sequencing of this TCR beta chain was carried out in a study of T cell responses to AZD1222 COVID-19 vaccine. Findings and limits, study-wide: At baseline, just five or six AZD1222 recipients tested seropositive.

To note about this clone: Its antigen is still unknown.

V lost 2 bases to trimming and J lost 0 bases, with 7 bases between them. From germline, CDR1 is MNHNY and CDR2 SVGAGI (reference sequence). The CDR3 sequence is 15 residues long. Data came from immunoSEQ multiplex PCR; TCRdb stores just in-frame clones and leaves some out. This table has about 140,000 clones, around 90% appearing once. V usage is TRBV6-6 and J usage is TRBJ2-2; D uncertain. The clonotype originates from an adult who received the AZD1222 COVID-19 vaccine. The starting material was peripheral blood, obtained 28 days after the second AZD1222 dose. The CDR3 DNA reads TGTGCCAGCAGTTACGTGGGGACGAACACCGGGGAGCTGTTTTTT. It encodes CASSYVGTNTGELFF.